This T cell receptor (beta chain) was sequenced during a study of shared clonotypes between healthy human individuals. Terminally differentiated effector memory CD45RA+ cells were excluded from the naive CD8 cells, which were CD45RO-negative and positively selected for CCR7. Profiled with immunoSEQ multiplex PCR; TCRdb holds only in-frame clones, not every one. The sample lists millions of clones, roughly 91% occurring once. This CDR3 is 15 amino acids long. Trimming shortened V by 4 bases and J by 0 bases, and 12 bases separated the two germline ends. CDR1 is LGHNA, CDR2 YNFKEQ, per germline. V and J are TRBV4-2 and TRBJ1-2; unclear D gene. Sequences were obtained from naive CD8+ T cells from PBMCs. The origin of this receptor is a man aged 18-30 years in good health. Some clones in this sample may be carry-over from other donors' samples. CDR3 bases: TGTGCCAGCAGCCCAGGAGTAGGTCCTAACTATGGCTACACCTTC. Protein product: CASSPGVGPNYGYTF.